A single sample gave rise to the 25 T cell receptor beta chains below, sequenced in a study of blood T cell repertoires in COVID-19. Generated by immunoSEQ multiplex PCR, the TCRdb table keeps only in-frame clones and is missing some. The repertoire holds about 100,000 clones, with roughly 92% as singletons. Sequenced sample: peripheral blood. The receptors originated from an older man with acute or convalescent COVID-19.

This sequence joins TRBV20-1 and TRBJ1-1; 8 positions agree with TRBD1. CDR3 length: 16 residues. With V trimmed by 3 bases and J by 11 bases, 20 bases remained unmatched. Germline loops: CDR1 DFQATT, CDR2 SNEGSKA (reference sequence). CDR3 amino acids: CSASQGAFPLTERAFF. As DNA, the CDR3 is TGCAGTGCTAGTCAGGGGGCCTTTCCCCTCACCGAAAGGGCTTTCTTT.

The chain carries TRBV7-2 and TRBJ2-7; 10 bases are a match to TRBD2. The CDR3 sequence is 15 residues long. Germline CDR1 is SGHTA and CDR2 is FQGNSA. J was trimmed by 2 bases and V by 3 bases; bases with no gene match: 4. CDR3 DNA: TGTGCCAGCAGCTTTGGGACTAGCGCGACCTACGAGCAGTACTTC. This encodes CASSFGTSATYEQYF.

To note about this clone: The junction does not match germline at one end; this may be a read error. The V call is TRBV13, the J call TRBJ1-3; TRBD1 is a possible D gene (6 bases). This CDR3 spans 15 amino acids. Looked up from germline, CDR1 is PRHDT and CDR2 is FYEKMQ (reference sequence). In DNA form, the CDR3 reads TGTGCCAGCAGAGGGGACCGGGACAAAGGAAACACCACATATTTT. Its protein product is CASRGDRDKGNTTYF. The entire variable domain, with the rest obtained from reference TRBV13 and TRBJ1-3, is as follows: AAGVIQSPRHLIKEKRETATLKCYPIPRHDTVYWYQQGPGQDPQFLISFYEKMQSDKGSIPDRFSAQQFSDYHSELNMSSLELGDSALYFCASRGDRDKGNTTYFGEGSWLTVV.

The chain carries TRBV7-9 and TRBJ1-6; TRBD1 agrees at 7 bases. The V gene end was trimmed by 4 bases and the J gene end by 9 bases; junction bases not matched to a gene: 6. The germline V gene encodes CDR1 SEHNR and CDR2 FQNEAQ (reference sequence). The CDR3 is 14 amino acids. The CDR3 coding sequence is TGTGCCAGCAGCTCGGCAGGGGGAGTTTCACCCCTCCACTTT. It translates to CASSSAGGVSPLHF.

V and J are TRBV6-6 and TRBJ2-3, with 8 bases lining up with TRBD2. The germline V gene encodes CDR1 MNHNY and CDR2 SVGAGI (reference sequence). CDR3 size: 16 residues. The V gene end was trimmed by 2 bases and the J gene end by 5 bases; junction bases not matched to a gene: 9. CDR3 loop: CASSYLSGGLGDTQYF. The CDR3 bases are TGTGCCAGCAGTTACCTCAGCGGGGGTTTAGGAGATACGCAGTATTTT.

The chain joins TRBV24-1 to TRBJ2-1; TRBD2 matches at 7 bases. The junction had 8 bases not matched to a gene; V was cut back by 3 bases and J by 1 base. Germline CDR1 is KGHDR and CDR2 is SFDVKD. The CDR3 sequence is 17 residues long. The CDR3 region has the DNA TGTGCCACCAGTGATGTAAGCGGGGCCATTTCCTACAATGAGCAGTTCTTC. It encodes CATSDVSGAISYNEQFF.

The V and J genes are TRBV7-2 and TRBJ1-2, with D perhaps matching TRBD1 (6 bases). The germline V and J ends were trimmed by 6 bases and 3 bases, with 11 bases remaining between them. The CDR3 consists of 13 residues. Germline V lookup: CDR1 SGHTA, CDR2 FQGNSA. The CDR3 nucleotides are TGTGCCAGCAGAAGGGGGGGCGACTATGGCTACACCTTC. The encoded protein is CASRRGGDYGYTF.

CDR3 bases: TGTGCCAGCAGCTTAGCTACTTTTACGCAGTATTTT. As protein: CASSLATFTQYF. The J gene is TRBJ2-3, the V gene TRBV7-2; D not resolved. Trimming left V 0 bases short and J 8 bases short, with 6 bases between. The CDR3 is 12 residues long. Looked up from germline, CDR1 is SGHTA and CDR2 is FQGNSA.

The genes are TRBV7-2 and TRBJ1-6; 7 bases line up with TRBD1. This CDR3 has 15 residues. V dropped 5 bases and J dropped 5; count of bases not matched to a gene: 6. CDR1 SGHTA and CDR2 FQGNSA come from the germline V gene. This CDR3 is CASSPRQGNNSPLHF. DNA of the CDR3: TGTGCCAGCAGCCCAAGACAGGGAAATAATTCACCCCTCCACTTT.

This clone was observed once. CDR3 in amino acids: CASSQGQPFNYGYTF. The CDR3 region has the DNA TGTGCCAGCAGCCAGGGACAGCCGTTTAACTATGGCTACACCTTC. The chain is built from TRBV14 and TRBJ1-2, with 7 positions matching TRBD1. This CDR3 contains 15 residues. Germline values: CDR1 SGHDN, CDR2 FVKESK. V trimming: 3 bases; J trimming: 1 base; junction bases outside the gene matches: 5.

The V and J genes are TRBV11-2 and TRBJ2-5; D remains ambiguous. From germline, CDR1 is SGHAT and CDR2 FQNNGV. The ends were cut back, 2 bases at V and 5 bases at J, with 9 bases in the middle. There are 13 residues in the CDR3. The DNA for the CDR3 is TGTGCCAGCAGCTTACTGGTCCGGGAGACCCAGTACTTC. Protein sequence: CASSLLVRETQYF.

The chain joins TRBV5-1 to TRBJ2-1, with D possibly TRBD1 on 6 matching bases. CDR3 length: 14 residues. Germline V gene sequence: CDR1 SGHRS, CDR2 YFSETQ. V lost 1 base, J lost 7 bases, and 12 bases lay in between. CDR3 sequence reads: CASSLMSQGNEQFF. The CDR3 DNA sequence: TGCGCCAGCAGCTTGATGTCGCAGGGGAATGAGCAGTTCTTC.

This chain links TRBV6-5 with TRBJ1-1, with D uncertain. V was cut by 6 bases and J by 5 bases, with 7 bases left in between. Germline assignment: CDR1 MNHEY and CDR2 SVGAGI. The CDR3 runs to 11 residues. As DNA, the CDR3 is TGTGCCAGCAGGGAGACGACTGAAGCTTTCTTT. The encoded protein is CASRETTEAFF.

The CDR3 region has the DNA TGTGCCAGCAGTGAAAATCCTCAACTGGCAGGGCAGGTTGCAGCTTTCTTT. As protein: CASSENPQLAGQVAAFF. V and J are TRBV6-1 and TRBJ1-1, with D possibly being TRBD1 (5 bases). The V gene's germline CDR1 is MNHNS and CDR2 SASEGT. This CDR3 is built from 17 residues. With 2 bases removed from V and 10 bases from J, the gap between germline ends came to 26 bases.

This chain uses TRBV2 with TRBJ1-2; D unclear. From germline, CDR1 is SNHLY and CDR2 FYNNEI. This CDR3 has 13 amino acids. Trimming cost V 8 bases and J 12 bases, with 22 bases left between them. The CDR3 DNA sequence: TGTGCCAGCCGACCGGAGGCGTCGGGAATCGACACCTTC. It translates to CASRPEASGIDTF.

J is TRBJ1-3 and V is TRBV6-7; D gene uncertain. TRBV6-7 is reported as an ORF; its role is uncertain. Trimming shortened V by 6 bases and J by 0 bases, and 6 bases separated the two germline ends. This CDR3 is 13 amino acids long. This CDR3 reads CASRGSSGNTIYF. CDR3 nucleotide sequence: TGTGCCAGCAGGGGCAGCTCTGGAAACACCATATATTTT.

V is TRBV5-5 and J is TRBJ2-7; no clear D gene. The germline V gene has CDR1 SGHKS and CDR2 YYEKEE (reference sequence). Trimming removed 2 bases from V and 3 bases from J, with 18 bases in between. The CDR3 has 16 residues. CDR3 DNA sequence: TGTGCCAGCAGCTTATCTACCAGCGCCAGAAGCTACGAGCAGTACTTC. Translating gives CASSLSTSARSYEQYF.

V is TRBV7-8 and J is TRBJ1-5; D is unclear. Trimming left V 3 bases short and J 5 bases short, with 5 bases between. This CDR3 is built from 12 residues. Germline V gives CDR1 SGHVS, CDR2 FQNEAQ. The DNA of the CDR3 is TGTGCCAGCAGCTTGGCTTATCAGCCCCAGCATTTT. Residues: CASSLAYQPQHF.

This clone has just a few counts. The chain couples TRBV6-4 to TRBJ2-3; 8 bases match TRBD2. The junction had 12 bases not matched to a gene; V was cut back by 10 bases and J by 0 bases. The CDR3 totals 16 residues. Germline V gene sequence: CDR1 MRHNA, CDR2 SNTAGT. In nucleotides, the CDR3 is TGTGCCAATTCGGGAGGGACTTTCACTAGCACAGATACGCAGTATTTT. Translation: CANSGGTFTSTDTQYF.

CDR3: CASRDSGTYEQYF. The CDR3 DNA sequence: TGTGCCAGCCGGGACAGTGGTACCTACGAGCAGTACTTC. The chain recombines TRBV19 with TRBJ2-7; 7 bases match TRBD1. The CDR3 spans 13 residues. V shed 9 bases, J shed 2 bases, and the junction held 7 bases outside the gene matches. CDR1 and CDR2 (germline): LNHDA, SQIVND (reference sequence).

The chain joins TRBV30 to TRBJ1-5; D gene unclear. This CDR3 spans 14 amino acids. Trimming removed 0 bases at V and 4 bases at J, with 10 bases between. Looked up from germline, CDR1 is GTSNPN and CDR2 is SVGIG (reference sequence). The DNA of the CDR3 is TGTGCCTGGAGTGTAGCTCTGCGGAATCAGCCCCAGCATTTT. Translating it yields CAWSVALRNQPQHF. Full variable domain (rest looked up from reference TRBV30 and TRBJ1-5): SQTIHQWPATLVQPVGSPLSLECTVEGTSNPNLYWYRQAAGRGLQLLFYSVGIGQISSEVPQNLSASRPQDRQFILSSKKLLLSDSGFYLCAWSVALRNQPQHFGDGTRLSIL.

This chain links TRBV4-2 with TRBJ1-6; D is undetermined. V was trimmed by 0 bases and J by 10 bases, leaving 13 bases between them. Germline V gives CDR1 LGHNA, CDR2 YNFKEQ. The CDR3 is made up of 15 amino acids. In DNA, the CDR3 is TGTGCCAGCAGCCAAGACCTCGAAAGGAGGTCACCCCTCCACTTT. Encoded protein: CASSQDLERRSPLHF.

This clone was detected only once. V is TRBV5-3 and J is TRBJ2-2, with D perhaps TRBD1 (6 bases). TRBV5-3 is known as an ORF, though its function is uncertain. V was pared by 2 bases and J by 0 bases, with 11 bases between. The CDR3 has 16 amino acids. The CDR3 here is CARSFPGHANTGELFF. The CDR3 DNA reads TGTGCCAGAAGCTTCCCGGGACACGCGAACACCGGGGAGCTGTTTTTT.

The V gene is TRBV12-3 or TRBV12-4, the J gene TRBJ2-7; possibly TRBD2 for D (5 bases). This CDR3 spans 13 amino acids. V lost 8 bases, J lost 2 bases, and 13 bases lay in between. CDR3 protein: CASVDGNTYEQYF. In nucleotides, the CDR3 is TGTGCCAGCGTAGACGGGAACACCTACGAGCAGTACTTC.

The chain has TRBV12-3 or TRBV12-4 and TRBJ1-3; a possible D gene is TRBD1 (6 bases). CDR3 length equals 13 residues. V shed 5 bases and J shed 3 bases, with 8 bases lying between them. The DNA for the CDR3 is TGTGCCAGCAGTACAGGGTTTGGAAACACCATATATTTT. This translates into CASSTGFGNTIYF.